This T cell receptor (beta chain) is drawn from a study of long-term antiretroviral therapy in people with HIV. Runs used v3.0 of the immunoSEQ assay and were done at survey level. A per-sample goal of roughly 35,000-55,000 T-cell genomes was targeted by sequencing. Repertoires were generated with immunoSEQ multiplex PCR, while TCRdb's copy carries only in-frame clones and drops some. This sample has about 40,000 clones, with roughly four fifths found just once. Germline V lookup: CDR1 SEHNR, CDR2 FQNEAQ (reference sequence). V was cut by 1 base and J by 3 bases, with 4 bases left in between. CDR3 length: 12 residues. Study-wide findings and caveats: Specimens of blood were obtained during about 2003 to 2018, possibly under older ART regimens.

Remarks on this clone: What it binds is unknown.

The sample here was unsorted PBMCs, taken 1 year after starting antiretroviral therapy. This receptor was obtained from a man aged 18 to 30 with HIV. V and J are TRBV7-9 and TRBJ2-7, with D unresolved. The CDR3 loop is CASSLGFYEQYF. CDR3 DNA: TGTGCCAGCAGCTTAGGGTTCTACGAGCAGTACTTC.